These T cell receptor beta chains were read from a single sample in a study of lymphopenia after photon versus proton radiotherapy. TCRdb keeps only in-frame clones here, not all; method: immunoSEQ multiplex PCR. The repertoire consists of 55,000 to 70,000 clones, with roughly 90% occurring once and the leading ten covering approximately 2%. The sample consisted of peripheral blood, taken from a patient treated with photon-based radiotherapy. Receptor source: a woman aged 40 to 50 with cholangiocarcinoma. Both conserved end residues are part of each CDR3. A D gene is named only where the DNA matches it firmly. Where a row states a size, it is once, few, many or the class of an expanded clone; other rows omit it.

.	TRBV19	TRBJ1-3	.	TGTGCCAGTAGTACCTCGGGCTTGGGAAACACCATATATTTT	CASSTSGLGNTIYF
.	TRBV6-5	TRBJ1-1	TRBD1	TGTGCCAGCAGTTACGGGAGGGGGCGAAGAACTGAAGCTTTCTTT	CASSYGRGRRTEAFF
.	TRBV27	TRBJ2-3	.	TGTGCCAGCAGTTCGGGAGATACGCAGTATTTT	CASSSGDTQYF
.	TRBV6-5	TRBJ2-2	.	TGTGCCAGCAGGGTTAGAAGCGGAACCGGGGAGCTGTTTTTT	CASRVRSGTGELFF
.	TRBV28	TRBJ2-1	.	TGTGCCAGCAGTTTATCAGCAGGCTACAATGAGCAGTTCTTC	CASSLSAGYNEQFF
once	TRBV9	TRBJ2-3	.	TGTGCCAGCAGCGTAGAGGGAGTAACGCAGTATTTT	CASSVEGVTQYF
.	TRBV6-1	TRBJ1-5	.	TGTGCCAGCAGTGAACAACCTGAGGGGAGCAATCAGCCCCAGCATTTT	CASSEQPEGSNQPQHF
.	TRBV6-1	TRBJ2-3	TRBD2	TGTGCCAGCAGTGACACTCGCGGGGGGTTGACAGATACGCAGTATTTT	CASSDTRGGLTDTQYF
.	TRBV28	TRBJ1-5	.	TGTGCCAGTTCCGCGGGGGGCGGTCAGCCCCAGCATTTT	CASSAGGGQPQHF
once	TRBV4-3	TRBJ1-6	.	TGCGCCAGCAGCCAAGATCCGACAGTACTCTATAATTCACCCCTCCACTTT	CASSQDPTVLYNSPLHF
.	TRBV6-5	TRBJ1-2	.	TGTGCCAGCAGTTACCGGGGTCACTATGGCTACACCTTC	CASSYRGHYGYTF
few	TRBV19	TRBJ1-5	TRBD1	TGTGCCAGTCACCGCTCCGGGACAGGGGGGGAGCCCCAGCATTTT	CASHRSGTGGEPQHF
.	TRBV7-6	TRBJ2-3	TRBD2	TGTGCCAGTCGTAGCGGGTCCCTTCTGACTAGCACAGATACGCAGTATTTT	CASRSGSLLTSTDTQYF
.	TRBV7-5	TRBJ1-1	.	TGTGCCAGAAGCTACGGTAATACGAACACTGAAGCTTTCTTT	CARSYGNTNTEAFF
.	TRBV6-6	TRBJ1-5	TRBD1	TGTGCCAGCCGAGGACAGGTCAATCAGCCCCAGCATTTT	CASRGQVNQPQHF
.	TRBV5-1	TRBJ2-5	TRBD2	TGCGCCAGCAGCCCGGGGACTAGCGGGGGGCTAGAGACCCAGTACTTC	CASSPGTSGGLETQYF
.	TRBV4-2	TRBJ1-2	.	TGTGCCAGCAGCCAAGAGCGCACTCGGCAGAACTATGGCTACACCTTC	CASSQERTRQNYGYTF
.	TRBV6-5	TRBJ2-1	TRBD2	TGTGCCAGCAGTTTGCAACTAGCGGGGGGCTACAATGAGCAGTTCTTC	CASSLQLAGGYNEQFF
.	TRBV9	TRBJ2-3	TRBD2	TGTGCCAGCAGCGTAGACTGGGGCGGGAGTGGGGCGGATACGCAGTATTTT	CASSVDWGGSGADTQYF
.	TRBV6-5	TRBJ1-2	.	TGTGCCAGCACCTTAAACCTGGATGGCTACACCTTC	CASTLNLDGYTF
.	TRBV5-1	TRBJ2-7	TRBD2	TGCGCCAGCAGCTTTCTCCATATAGCGGGGGGCGTCCTCGGCGAGCAGTACTTC	CASSFLHIAGGVLGEQYF
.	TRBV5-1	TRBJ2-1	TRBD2	TGCGCCAGCAGCTTGGTCGGGACTAGCGGGAGTTATGAGCAGTTCTTC	CASSLVGTSGSYEQFF
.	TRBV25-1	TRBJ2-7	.	TGTGCCAGCAGCCGGGACAACTTCCCCTACGAGCAGTACTTC	CASSRDNFPYEQYF
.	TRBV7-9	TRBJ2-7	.	TGTGCCCTCGTCAGGGGCTACGAGCAGTACTTC	CALVRGYEQYF
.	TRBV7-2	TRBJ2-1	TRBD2	TGTGCCAGCAGCCCACCAGGACTAGCGCTACGTGAGCAGTTCTTC	CASSPPGLALREQFF
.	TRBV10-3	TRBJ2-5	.	TGTGCCATCGGGGACATCCAAGAGACCCAGTACTTC	CAIGDIQETQYF
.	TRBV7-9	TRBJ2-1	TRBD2	TGTGCCAGCAGCTCCTTTCCCAGTAGCGGGAGGACCTACAATGAGCAGTTCTTC	CASSSFPSSGRTYNEQFF
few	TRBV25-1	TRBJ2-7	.	TGTGCCAGCAGTGAAAATGACGTCGAGCAGTACTTC	CASSENDVEQYF
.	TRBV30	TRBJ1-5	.	TGTGCCTGGAGTAAGAATAGCAATCAGCCCCAGCATTTT	CAWSKNSNQPQHF
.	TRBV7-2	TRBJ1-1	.	TGTGCCAGCAGCTTAGCCCGTCAGGGGCTACGGGGTGAAGCTTTCTTT	CASSLARQGLRGEAFF
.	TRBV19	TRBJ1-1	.	TGTGCCAGTAGTATCACCCCAGGAATCGGGACTGAAGCTTTCTTT	CASSITPGIGTEAFF
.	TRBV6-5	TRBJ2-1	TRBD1	TGTGCCAGCAGTTACATTGGGACAGGGGGCGGAGAGCAGTTCTTC	CASSYIGTGGGEQFF
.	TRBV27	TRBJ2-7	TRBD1	TGTGCCAGCAGTTTACCGGGACAGGGGGTAAACGAGCAGTACTTC	CASSLPGQGVNEQYF
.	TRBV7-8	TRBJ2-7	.	TGTGCCAGCAGCTTCCCTGGGACGTCCGTGGAGCAGTACTTC	CASSFPGTSVEQYF
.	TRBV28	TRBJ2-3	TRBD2	TGTGCCAGCAGTCTAGCGGGAGCAAGGTCAGATACGCAGTATTTT	CASSLAGARSDTQYF
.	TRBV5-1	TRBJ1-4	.	TGCGCCAGCAGCTCAGGGCCAGGGGCCCTTAGGGAAAAACTGTTTTTT	CASSSGPGALREKLFF
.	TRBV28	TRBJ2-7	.	TGTGCCAGCAGTCTACGATACGAGCAGTACTTC	CASSLRYEQYF
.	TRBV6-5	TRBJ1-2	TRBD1	TGTGCCAGCAGTCCCCGAGACAGGGCCCGTTCTGGCTACACCTTC	CASSPRDRARSGYTF
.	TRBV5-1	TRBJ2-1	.	TGCGCCAGCACCTCCATTCCAGTAGGTGGTTCCAATGAGCAGTTCTTC	CASTSIPVGGSNEQFF
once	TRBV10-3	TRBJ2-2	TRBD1	TGTGCCATCAGCTCTGAGGGACAGGGATATACCGGGGAGCTGTTTTTT	CAISSEGQGYTGELFF
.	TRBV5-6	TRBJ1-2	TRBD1	TGTGCCAGCAGTACGACAGGGGCTAAGCGTGGCTACACCTTC	CASSTTGAKRGYTF
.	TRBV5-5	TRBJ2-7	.	TGTGCCAGCAGCCCCCCCCAGCAGGGGATAACCTACGAGCAGTACTTC	CASSPPQQGITYEQYF
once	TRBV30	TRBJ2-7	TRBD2	TGTGCCTGGGGCGGGAGTGGCTACGAGCAGTACTTC	CAWGGSGYEQYF